This entry lists 14 T cell receptor beta chains sequenced from one sample in a study of regulatory T cells in long-lasting Graves disease. HTBI primers from iRepertoire and Arm-PCR of CDR3 regions yielded the TCR beta libraries. Using its own MiXCR run on the multiplex PCR reads, TCRdb lists one record per CDR3 protein. The sample shows around 460,000 distinct CDR3 sequences, around a fifth of them seen only once. Time point indicated: persistent/refractory GD, antithyroid drugs over 5 years with positive TRAb. PBMC-extracted RNA yielded the TCR library. This specimen was peripheral blood mononuclear cells (PBMCs), taken when the disease was refractory, from a patient treated with antithyroid drugs. These receptors were obtained from a female donor with Graves disease.

This clonotype has a single count. It may be a read error: a sequence one base away is much more abundant. This chain uses TRBV12-3 or TRBV12-4 with TRBJ1-2, with D possibly TRBD1 on 5 matching bases. This CDR3 is 15 amino acids long. V was clipped by 6 bases and J by 6 bases, with 20 bases between them. CDR3 loop: CASRSRGRTLHGYTF. The CDR3 coding sequence is TGTGCCAGCAGATCCCGGGGCAGGACCCTCCATGGCTACACCTTC.

As concerns this clonotype: One end of the junction does not line up with germline, which may come from a read error. The chain carries TRBV6-5 and TRBJ2-4; no definite D call. This CDR3 has 16 residues. Germline V gives CDR1 MNHEY, CDR2 SVGAGI. CDR3 in DNA: TGTGCCAGCAGTTACGGCGCGGCGGTAGCCAAAAACATTCGGTACTTC. Its protein is CASSYGAAVAKNIRYF.

In this sample, this clonotype turned up a few times. CDR3 sequence (DNA): TGTGCCAGCAGCTTAGGGCAGGTAGACAGGTTAGCCAAAAACATTCAGTACTTC. Its protein product is CASSLGQVDRLAKNIQYF. This chain connects TRBV11-2 to TRBJ2-4, with D perhaps TRBD1 (6 bases). Trimming removed 1 base from V and 0 bases from J, with 16 bases in between. This CDR3 has 18 amino acids. Per the germline V gene, CDR1 is SGHAT and CDR2 is FQNNGV.

This clonotype was recorded a few times. Relative to the germline gene, one junction end is altered; a read error may explain this. J is TRBJ2-5 and V is TRBV7-7, with a weak D call TRBD2 (5 bases). Germline-derived CDR1 and CDR2 are SSHAT and FNYEAQ (reference sequence). The CDR3 sequence is 15 residues long. The CDR3 here is CASSLGGRARGTQYF. In DNA, the CDR3 is TGTGCTAGCAGCTTAGGAGGAAGGGCCCGGGGGACCCAGTACTTC.

The sample holds a few counts of this clonotype. The V call is TRBV7-9, the J call TRBJ2-2; 9 nucleotides match TRBD1. The CDR3 extends over 16 amino acids. Trimming removed 2 bases from V and 6 bases from J; junction bases left unmatched: 7. Germline loops: CDR1 SEHNR, CDR2 FQNEAQ (reference sequence). For the CDR3, the DNA is TGTGCCAGCAGCTTATCCGGGACAGGGCGCGCCGGGGAGCTGTTTTTT. It specifies CASSLSGTGRAGELFF.

This clonotype was observed a few times. This chain joins TRBV6-2 or TRBV6-3 and TRBJ2-2; 8 bases map to TRBD1. CDR1 and CDR2 (germline): MNHEY, SVGEGT. The CDR3 totals 18 residues. With V trimmed by 5 bases and J by 2 bases, 13 bases remained unmatched. The CDR3 loop reads CASSDAGGPQYNTGELFF. CDR3 nucleotide sequence: TGTGCCAGCAGTGATGCAGGGGGCCCCCAATATAACACCGGGGAGCTGTTTTTT.

As regards this clonotype: The likely explanation is a read error, given a far larger clone one base away. The J gene is TRBJ2-2, the V gene TRBV6-1; 9 nucleotides agree with TRBD2. The CDR3 extends over 18 amino acids. Germline V gene lookup returns CDR1 MNHNS and CDR2 SASEGT. The J segment lost 3 bases and the V segment lost 1 base, leaving 9 bases of the junction unmatched. CDR3 region: CASSEGLAGRTHTGELFF. The CDR3, as DNA: TGTGCCAGCAGTGAAGGGCTAGCGGGAAGGACGCACACCGGGGAGCTGTTTTTT.

A note on this clonotype: A read error may explain this, as a much larger clone is one base away. The V and J genes are TRBV6-5 and TRBJ2-7; D is possibly TRBD1 (7 bases). Germline V gene lookup returns CDR1 MNHEY and CDR2 SVGAGI. The CDR3 loop spans 16 amino acids. The CDR3 nucleotides read TGTACCAGCAGTTACGCAACAGGGGACTTCGCTTACGAGCAGTACTTC. This sequence encodes CTSSYATGDFAYEQYF.

This clonotype was seen a single time. The V and J genes are TRBV4-1 and TRBJ2-7, with D tentatively TRBD1 (5 bases). V was pared by 2 bases and J by 1 base, with 15 bases between. Germline-derived CDR1 and CDR2 are MGHRA and YSYEKL. The CDR3 sequence is 16 residues long. Here the CDR3 DNA reads TGCGCCAGCAGCCAAACCTCCGTGACAGCATCCTACGAGCAGTACTTC. Protein sequence: CASSQTSVTASYEQYF.

The table lists this clonotype with a few counts. V usage is TRBV19 and J usage is TRBJ2-7; tentatively, D is TRBD2 (6 bases). V lost 5 bases to trimming and J lost 5 bases, with 13 bases between them. The length of the CDR3 is 13 residues. CDR1 is LNHDA and CDR2 is SQIVND in the germline V gene (reference sequence). CDR3 coding DNA: TGTGCCAGTAGTGTCATCGGAGGGAACGAGCAGTACTTC. Protein product: CASSVIGGNEQYF.

Only a few counts were recorded for this clonotype. V usage is TRBV5-1 and J usage is TRBJ2-1; 7 bases are a match to TRBD2. CDR1 SGHRS and CDR2 YFSETQ come from the germline V gene. The J segment lost 7 bases and the V segment lost 4 bases, leaving 2 bases of the junction unmatched. This CDR3 spans 12 amino acids. The CDR3 spells CASSRSGNEQFF. The CDR3 coding sequence is TGCGCCAGCAGCCGTAGCGGGAATGAGCAGTTCTTC.

This clonotype was counted ten times or more. The CDR3 coding sequence is TGTGCCACCAGCAATCGACAGGGGCCCACAGATACGCAGTATTTT. Translation gives CATSNRQGPTDTQYF. The genes are TRBV15 and TRBJ2-3, with 8 nucleotides matching TRBD1. The CDR3 extends over 15 amino acids. The V gene end was trimmed by 4 bases and the J gene end by 2 bases; junction bases not matched to a gene: 5. The germline V gene encodes CDR1 LNHNV and CDR2 YYDKDF (reference sequence). Variable domain in full (rest from reference TRBV15 and TRBJ2-3): DAMVIQNPRYQVTQFGKPVTLSCSQTLNHNVMYWYQQKSSQAPKLLFHYYDKDFNNEADTPDNFQSRRPNTSFCFLDIRSPGLGDTAMYLCATSNRQGPTDTQYFGPGTRLTVL.

This clonotype was counted at least ten times. V usage is TRBV28 and J usage is TRBJ1-2; no clear D gene. This CDR3 is built from 14 residues. Germline V CDR1 and CDR2: MDHEN, SYDVKM. V gave up 6 bases and J gave up 0 bases, with 11 bases separating them. CDR3 nucleotides: TGTGCCAGCAGCCACGGCTCGGCTAACTATGGCTACACCTTC. It translates to CASSHGSANYGYTF.

This rearrangement joins TRBV12-3 or TRBV12-4 to TRBJ2-2; 9 bases are a match to TRBD1. Germline trimming cut 5 bases from V and 5 bases from J; bases unmatched to any gene: 6. This CDR3 has 15 residues. CDR3 sequence: CASSRRDRVTGELFF. CDR3 coding DNA: TGTGCCAGCAGTCGCCGGGACAGGGTGACCGGGGAGCTGTTTTTT.